Below are 9 T cell receptor beta chains sequenced from a single sample in a study of T-cell memory formation after mild COVID-19. A single record per CDR3 protein comes from TCRdb applying MiXCR to the 5' RACE reads. Of approximately 260,000 distinct CDR3 sequences listed, 16% are singletons. Material for sequencing was PBMCs or a T cell subset sorted from them (not recorded which). Source of these receptors: a man aged 18 to 35 who had mild COVID-19 (a few samples of this study predate the infection). Cell type and time point are not known.

V gene TRBV12-5 combines with J gene TRBJ2-3, with D possibly TRBD1 on 5 matching bases. This CDR3 has 17 residues. V was pared by 0 bases and J by 4 bases, with 17 bases between. Germline V CDR1 and CDR2: LGHNT, FRNRAP. CDR3 sequence reads: CASGLVLLGRGPDTQYF. CDR3 DNA: TGTGCTAGTGGTTTGGTCCTTCTCGGAAGGGGCCCAGATACGCAGTATTTT. Full variable domain (outside the CDR3, taken from reference TRBV12-5 and TRBJ2-3): DARVTQTPRHKVTEMGQEVTMRCQPILGHNTVFWYRQTMMQGLELLAYFRNRAPLDDSGMPKDRFSAEMPDATLATLKIQPSEPRDSAVYFCASGLVLLGRGPDTQYFGPGTRLTVL.

This clonotype turned up a few times. The rearrangement links TRBV5-5 to TRBJ1-4; D gene ambiguous. The V end was cut by 4 bases, the J end by 6 bases, with 16 bases between. The CDR3 is 15 residues long. From germline, CDR1 is SGHKS and CDR2 YYEKEE (reference sequence). The CDR3 DNA follows: TGTGCCAGCAGCCCCACACGGAGGGTTCATGAAAAACTGTTTTTT. Its translation is CASSPTRRVHEKLFF.

This chain links TRBV13 with TRBJ1-6; unclear D gene. The CDR3 sequence is 14 residues long. CDR1 and CDR2 (germline): PRHDT, FYEKMQ (reference sequence). V lost 5 bases and J lost 8, with 13 bases in between. In DNA form, the CDR3 reads TGTGCCAGCAGCCAAAGACCGGATCATTCACCCCTCCACTTT. Encoded protein: CASSQRPDHSPLHF.

The gene calls are TRBV7-2 and TRBJ1-4; D not certain. This CDR3 has 9 amino acids. V lost 9 bases to trimming and J lost 5 bases, with 1 base between them. Germline CDR1 SGHTA, CDR2 FQGNSA. The CDR3 is CARNEKLFF. CDR3 sequence (DNA): TGTGCCAGAAATGAAAAACTGTTTTTT.

The chain joins TRBV7-9 to TRBJ1-6, with 7 nucleotides matching TRBD1. The V and J ends lost 5 bases and 10 bases, in that order; junction bases with no gene match: 5. Germline CDR1 SEHNR, CDR2 FQNEAQ (reference sequence). The CDR3 is 13 residues long. CDR3 protein: CASSLGTASPLHF. As DNA, the CDR3 is TGTGCCAGCAGCCTCGGGACAGCCTCACCCCTCCACTTT.

This clonotype has just a few counts. The chain has TRBV7-3 and TRBJ1-6; no clear D gene. This CDR3 has 12 amino acids. Germline assignment: CDR1 SGHTA and CDR2 FQGTGA. The V end lost 3 bases, the J end lost 10 bases, and 7 bases lay between the germline ends. DNA for the CDR3: TGTGCCAGCAGCTTTTTGGGGTCACCCCTCCACTTT. It yields the protein CASSFLGSPLHF.

This chain links TRBV9 with TRBJ2-3; D remains unclear. Germline CDR1 and CDR2: SGDLS and YYNGEE. Trimming took off 4 bases at V and 2 bases at J, with 11 bases between the two ends. There are 14 residues in the CDR3. The CDR3 nucleotides read TGTGCCAGCAGCCTACATGACAACACAGATACGCAGTATTTT. Its translation: CASSLHDNTDTQYF.

This clonotype was picked up a small number of times. The V call is TRBV7-9, the J call TRBJ2-2, with D perhaps TRBD1 or TRBD2 (5 bases each). Trimming pared 1 base from V and 5 bases from J, leaving 11 bases between. This CDR3 contains 15 residues. Germline assignment: CDR1 SEHNR and CDR2 FQNEAQ (reference sequence). The CDR3 is CASSLEAGRTGELFF. CDR3 nucleotide sequence: TGTGCCAGCAGCTTAGAAGCAGGGAGAACCGGGGAGCTGTTTTTT. The full variable domain, completed using reference TRBV7-9 and TRBJ2-2, is DTGVSQNPRHKITKRGQNVTFRCDPISEHNRLYWYRQTLGQGPEFLTYFQNEAQLEKSRLLSDRFSAERPKGSFSTLEIQRTEQGDSAMYLCASSLEAGRTGELFFGEGSRLTVL.

This clonotype was observed a handful of times. The rearrangement joins TRBV9 to TRBJ2-3; TRBD2 aligns across 7 bases. This CDR3 has 15 residues. Trimming at V came to 3 bases and at J to 3 bases, leaving 7 bases not matched to a gene. Germline V gives CDR1 SGDLS, CDR2 YYNGEE. The CDR3 bases are TGTGCCAGCAGCGCCCGGGACTATCTAACAGATACGCAGTATTTT. It yields the protein CASSARDYLTDTQYF.